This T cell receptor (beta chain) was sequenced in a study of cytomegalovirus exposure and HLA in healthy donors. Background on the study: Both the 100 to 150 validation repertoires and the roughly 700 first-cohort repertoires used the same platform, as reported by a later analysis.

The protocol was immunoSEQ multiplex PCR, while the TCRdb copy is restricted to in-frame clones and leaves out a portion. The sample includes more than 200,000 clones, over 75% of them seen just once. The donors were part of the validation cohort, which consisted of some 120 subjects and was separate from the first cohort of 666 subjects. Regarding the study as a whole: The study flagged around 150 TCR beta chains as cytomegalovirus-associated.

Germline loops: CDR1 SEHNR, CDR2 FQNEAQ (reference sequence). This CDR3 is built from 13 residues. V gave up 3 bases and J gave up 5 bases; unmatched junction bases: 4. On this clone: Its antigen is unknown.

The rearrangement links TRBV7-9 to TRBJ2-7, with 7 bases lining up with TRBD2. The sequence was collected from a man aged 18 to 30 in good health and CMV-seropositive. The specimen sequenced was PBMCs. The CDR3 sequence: CASSLAGADEQYF. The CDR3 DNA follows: TGTGCCAGCAGCTTGGCGGGAGCGGACGAGCAGTACTTC.